This T cell receptor beta chain comes out of a study of blood T cell repertoires in COVID-19. CDR1 is SGHTS, CDR2 YDEGEE, per germline. V lost 4 bases and J 0 bases, leaving 10 bases between the germline ends. The CDR3 runs to 14 residues. Data came from immunoSEQ multiplex PCR; TCRdb stores just in-frame clones and leaves some out. The sample has some 300,000 clones, 65% to 90% seen once. Two negative PCRs, clearance, or symptom resolution had been documented for recovered Cohort 3 donors. This clonotype was obtained from a man aged 25 to 40 who had recovered from COVID-19. The source material was PBMCs or T cells enriched from blood (not recorded which). V gene TRBV5-8 combines with J gene TRBJ2-5; D may be TRBD1 (6 bases). The CDR3 protein is CASSRQAYQETQYF. The CDR3 DNA reads as TGTGCCAGCAGCCGACAGGCGTACCAAGAGACCCAGTACTTC.